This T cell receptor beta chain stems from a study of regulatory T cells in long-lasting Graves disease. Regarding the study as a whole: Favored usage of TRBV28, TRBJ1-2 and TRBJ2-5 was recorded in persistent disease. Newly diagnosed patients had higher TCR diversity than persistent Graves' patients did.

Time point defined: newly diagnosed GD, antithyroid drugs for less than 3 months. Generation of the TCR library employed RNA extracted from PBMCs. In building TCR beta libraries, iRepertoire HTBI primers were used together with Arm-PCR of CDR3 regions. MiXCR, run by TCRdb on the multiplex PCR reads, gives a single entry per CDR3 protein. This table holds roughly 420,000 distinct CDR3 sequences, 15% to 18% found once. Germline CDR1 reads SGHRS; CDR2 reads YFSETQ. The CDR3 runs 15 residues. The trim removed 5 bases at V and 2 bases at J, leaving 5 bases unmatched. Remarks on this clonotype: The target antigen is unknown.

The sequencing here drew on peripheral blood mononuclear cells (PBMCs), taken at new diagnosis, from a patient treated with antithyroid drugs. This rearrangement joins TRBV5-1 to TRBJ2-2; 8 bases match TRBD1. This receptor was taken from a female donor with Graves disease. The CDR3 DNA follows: TGCGCCAGCAGTCGAGACAGGGGTAACACCGGGGAGCTGTTTTTT. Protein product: CASSRDRGNTGELFF.